The 24 T cell receptor beta chains listed next were all sequenced from one sample in a study of glioma-infiltrating T cells. TCR alpha and beta CDR3 regions were amplified from RNA using iRepertoire nested multiplex PCR. TCRdb re-analysed the multiplex PCR reads in MiXCR, keeping a single row per CDR3 protein. Here the sample spans about 140,000 distinct CDR3 sequences, around 42% being singletons. Sequencing input: glioma tissue, nonneoplastic brain tissue, or PBMCs (not recorded which). These receptor sequences come from a human donor with low-grade glioma or glioblastoma, undergoing nonglioma brain surgery, or in good health (not recorded which).

Note on this clonotype: This CDR3 fails to terminate in the conserved phenylalanine or tryptophan, so it likely reflects a read error. The genes are TRBV20-1 and TRBJ1-5; D perhaps matches TRBD1 (6 bases). V shed 7 bases and J shed 0 bases, with 16 bases lying between them. The CDR3 is 15 amino acids. CDR1 is DFQATT and CDR2 is SNEGSKA in the germline V gene (reference sequence). The CDR3 nucleotides are TGCAGTGGCAAAGCTGGGGGCTATAGCAATCAGCCCCAGCATTAT. Amino acids: CSGKAGGYSNQPQHY.

This clonotype was seen a single time. This sequence joins TRBV6-5 and TRBJ1-2; no reliable D call. The CDR3 length is 13 residues. V gave up 6 bases and J gave up 6 bases, with 14 bases separating them. The germline V gene encodes CDR1 MNHEY and CDR2 SVGAGI. CDR3 region: CASRPLGVDGYTF. CDR3 sequence (DNA): TGTGCCAGCAGGCCCCTCGGGGTCGATGGCTACACCTTC.

This chain connects TRBV20-1 to TRBJ2-7; D gene unclear. This CDR3 spans 13 amino acids. Germline CDR1 DFQATT, CDR2 SNEGSKA (reference sequence). Trimming took off 3 bases at V and 0 bases at J, with 9 bases between the two ends. As DNA, the CDR3 is TGCAGTGCTAGGCCAATAAGCTCCTACGAGCAGTACTTC. Residues: CSARPISSYEQYF.

The CDR3 protein is CASSYSQSSGNTIYF. The CDR3 region has the DNA TGTGCCAGCAGTTACTCACAGTCCTCTGGAAACACCATATATTTT. J is TRBJ1-3 and V is TRBV6-6; D ambiguous. Germline values: CDR1 MNHNY, CDR2 SVGAGI (reference sequence). Trimming removed 0 bases from V and 0 bases from J, with 6 bases in between. This CDR3 is built from 15 residues.

This clonotype was seen many times. The J gene is TRBJ2-3, the V gene TRBV7-9; TRBD1 might be the D (5 bases). The CDR3 extends over 13 amino acids. V lost 5 bases and J lost 6, with 12 bases in between. Germline V gives CDR1 SEHNR, CDR2 FQNEAQ (reference sequence). Here the CDR3 reads CASSPKGPDTQYF. The CDR3 nucleotides are TGTGCCAGCAGCCCCAAGGGGCCCGATACGCAGTATTTT.

This clonotype has only a few counts. The V and J genes are TRBV6-1 and TRBJ2-5, with D unclear. The CDR3 runs to 14 residues. CDR1 and CDR2 from the germline V gene are MNHNS and SASEGT. Between the trimmed V and J ends, which lost 6 bases and 7 bases, there was a span of 18 bases. The chain's CDR3 is CASRPVGTVGTQYF. The DNA for the CDR3 is TGTGCCAGCAGACCCGTCGGAACTGTCGGGACCCAGTACTTC.

V and J are TRBV20-1 and TRBJ2-7, with D possibly TRBD2 on 5 matching bases. From germline, CDR1 is DFQATT and CDR2 SNEGSKA (reference sequence). The CDR3 contains 13 residues. The V and J ends lost 4 bases and 0 bases respectively, with 10 bases between them. The DNA of the CDR3 is TGCAGTGCTAAACAGCGGAGCTCCTACGAGCAGTACTTC. Translation: CSAKQRSSYEQYF.

This clonotype was observed at least ten times. The chain recombines TRBV6-1 with TRBJ1-6; D is uncertain. V lost 6 bases, J lost 5 bases, and 23 bases lay in between. This CDR3 has 18 amino acids. The V gene's germline CDR1 is MNHNS and CDR2 SASEGT. The CDR3 DNA follows: TGTGCCAGCAGCCATTACCTCATCCTTAGCGGGGATAATTCACCCCTCCACTTT. Translation: CASSHYLILSGDNSPLHF.

This clonotype was seen a few times. The V call is TRBV7-2, the J call TRBJ2-7; TRBD1 matches at 7 bases. J gave up 2 bases and V 4 bases, and 5 bases lay outside the gene matches. The CDR3 sequence is 14 residues long. Germline V gene sequence: CDR1 SGHTA, CDR2 FQGNSA. The CDR3 bases are TGTGCCAGCAGCTCCCGACAGGGTGCCTACGAGCAGTACTTC. This encodes CASSSRQGAYEQYF.

This clonotype was detected a few times. This chain uses TRBV27 with TRBJ1-4; D not resolved. The CDR3 contains 12 residues. CDR1 and CDR2 from the germline V gene are MNHEY and SMNVEV (reference sequence). With 5 bases removed from V and 8 bases from J, the gap between germline ends came to 9 bases. The CDR3 nucleotides are TGTGCCAGCAGTGCCCCGGGGGAAAAACTGTTTTTT. Amino acids: CASSAPGEKLFF.

The table lists this clonotype with a few counts. This chain joins TRBV20-1 and TRBJ1-6; no definite D call. Looked up from germline, CDR1 is DFQATT and CDR2 is SNEGSKA (reference sequence). CDR3 length equals 17 residues. The V end was cut by 5 bases, the J end by 4 bases, with 21 bases between. The CDR3 region has the DNA TGCAGTGCTCCCCTCCTGTCCGGGGATCGATATAATTCACCCCTCCACTTT. Amino acid sequence: CSAPLLSGDRYNSPLHF.

This clonotype has a handful of counts. The V and J genes are TRBV18 and TRBJ1-1, with D perhaps matching TRBD1 (6 bases). The length of the CDR3 is 11 residues. Germline-derived CDR1 and CDR2 are KGHSH and LQKENI. Between the trimmed V and J ends, which lost 5 bases and 9 bases, there was a span of 10 bases. The CDR3 sequence is CASSVQGKAFF. CDR3 DNA: TGTGCCAGCTCAGTCCAGGGGAAAGCTTTCTTT.

Of note for this clonotype: It may be a read error: a sequence one base away is much more abundant. This sequence joins TRBV6-6 and TRBJ2-7, with unresolved D. CDR1 is MNHNY, CDR2 SVGAGI, per germline (reference sequence). The CDR3 is made up of 15 amino acids. V was cut by 9 bases and J by 0 bases, with 18 bases left in between. This CDR3 is CASSQSWSSSYEQYF. The CDR3 coding sequence is TGTGCCAGTTCGCAATCCTGGAGTAGCTCCTACGAGCAGTACTTC.

The V call is TRBV20-1, the J call TRBJ1-2, with D unclear. Trimming stripped 4 bases from V and 2 bases from J, with 11 bases between. The germline V gene has CDR1 DFQATT and CDR2 SNEGSKA (reference sequence). CDR3 length: 13 residues. The CDR3 nucleotides are TGCAGTGCTACACGGACGATGAACTATGGCTACACCTTC. This sequence encodes CSATRTMNYGYTF.

The V call is TRBV20-1, the J call TRBJ2-1; no clear D gene. The CDR3 runs to 11 residues. Deletions cut 0 bases from V and 10 bases from J, with 7 bases between. Germline CDR1 DFQATT, CDR2 SNEGSKA (reference sequence). This chain's CDR3 is CSARDFVEQFF. CDR3 bases: TGCAGTGCTAGAGACTTCGTGGAGCAGTTCTTC.

This chain uses TRBV6-1 with TRBJ2-3; 7 bases are shared with TRBD2. V shed 10 bases, J shed 1 base, and the junction held 5 bases outside the gene matches. This CDR3 has 13 amino acids. Looked up from germline, CDR1 is MNHNS and CDR2 is SASEGT. DNA for the CDR3: TGTGCCACGGGTGCGGGGGGCACAGATACGCAGTATTTT. Translated, it gives CATGAGGTDTQYF.

The gene calls are TRBV7-2 and TRBJ2-1; tentatively, D is TRBD1 or TRBD2 (7 bases each). This CDR3 has 16 amino acids. Per germline, CDR1 SGHTA and CDR2 FQGNSA. V was trimmed by 2 bases and J by 0 bases, leaving 11 bases between them. The CDR3 loop reads CASSLSGDSSYNEQFF. CDR3 nucleotide sequence: TGTGCCAGCAGCTTAAGCGGGGACAGCTCCTACAATGAGCAGTTCTTC. Full variable domain (remainder filled in from reference TRBV7-2 and TRBJ2-1): GAGVSQSPSNKVTEKGKDVELRCDPISGHTALYWYRQSLGQGLEFLIYFQGNSAPDKSGLPSDRFSAERTGGSVSTLTIQRTQQEDSAVYLCASSLSGDSSYNEQFFGPGTRLTVL.

This sequence joins TRBV4-3 and TRBJ1-2, with 7 bases that match TRBD1. There are 14 residues in the CDR3. V lost 4 bases to trimming and J lost 2 bases; unmatched junction nucleotides: 4. From germline, CDR1 is LGHNA and CDR2 YSLEER. The CDR3: CASSLNRGNYGYTF. In DNA, the CDR3 is TGCGCCAGCAGCCTAAACAGGGGAAACTATGGCTACACCTTC.

CDR3 in amino acids: CSARVVSRGNTEAFF. CDR3 coding DNA: TGCAGTGCTAGAGTGGTAAGCAGGGGTAACACTGAAGCTTTCTTT. J is TRBJ1-1 and V is TRBV20-1; a possible D gene is TRBD1 (6 bases). The CDR3 consists of 15 residues. Germline loops: CDR1 DFQATT, CDR2 SNEGSKA (reference sequence). V was cut by 1 base and J by 2 bases, with 14 bases left in between.

This clonotype was picked up a small number of times. This chain links TRBV20-1 with TRBJ2-7; D may match TRBD1 or TRBD2 (5 bases each). CDR1 is DFQATT and CDR2 is SNEGSKA in the germline V gene (reference sequence). V gave up 6 bases and J gave up 3 bases, with 15 bases separating them. The CDR3 runs to 13 residues. The CDR3 loop reads CSATGTSYYEQYF. Here the CDR3 DNA reads TGCAGTGCAACCGGGACCAGCTACTACGAGCAGTACTTC.

J is TRBJ2-2 and V is TRBV7-2; D gene ambiguous. From germline, CDR1 is SGHTA and CDR2 FQGNSA. The CDR3 has 14 amino acids. Trimming left V 2 bases short and J 1 base short, with 5 bases between. DNA for the CDR3: TGTGCCAGCAGCTTATGGGGGAACACCGGGGAGCTGTTTTTT. Amino acid sequence: CASSLWGNTGELFF.

This clonotype was counted between two and nine times. This chain uses TRBV6-1 with TRBJ2-7, with D possibly being TRBD2 (5 bases). V was cut by 7 bases and J by 3 bases, with 19 bases left in between. Germline V lookup: CDR1 MNHNS, CDR2 SASEGT. The CDR3 spans 15 residues. The DNA for the CDR3 is TGTGCCAGCAACTTTCAGGCGGGCGGGTTCTACGAGCAGTACTTC. This codes for CASNFQAGGFYEQYF.

This clonotype has just a few counts. The rearrangement uses TRBV6-2 or TRBV6-3 and TRBJ1-1, with D hard to call. V lost 2 bases to trimming and J lost 0 bases, with 7 bases between them. Germline V gene data show CDR1 as MNHEY and CDR2 as SVGEGT. CDR3 size: 14 residues. The CDR3 DNA follows: TGTGCCAGCAGTTACACGGTTATGAACACTGAAGCTTTCTTT. Amino acid sequence: CASSYTVMNTEAFF.

This chain uses TRBV4-1 with TRBJ2-1; 10 bases are a match to TRBD2. Germline V gene sequence: CDR1 MGHRA, CDR2 YSYEKL. The V gene end was trimmed by 5 bases and the J gene end by 0 bases; junction bases not matched to a gene: 10. There are 18 residues in the CDR3. In DNA form, the CDR3 reads TGCGCCAGCAGCGATCGAGTAGCGGGAGGCATCTCCTACAATGAGCAGTTCTTC. Translating gives CASSDRVAGGISYNEQFF.